Listed here are 9 T cell receptor beta chains from one sample, sequenced in a study of blood T cell repertoires in COVID-19. This table comes from immunoSEQ multiplex PCR, and its TCRdb copy is limited to in-frame clones, with some not included. The sample contains roughly 140,000 clones, about 86% of which appear only once. Material: peripheral blood. These receptors all come from a human donor in a cohort sampled during active COVID-19.

The rearrangement uses TRBV11-2 and TRBJ2-7; TRBD2 matches at 10 bases. This CDR3 region has 13 residues. Germline V gene data show CDR1 as SGHAT and CDR2 as FQNNGV. V gave up 6 bases and J gave up 4 bases; unmatched junction bases: 3. As DNA, the CDR3 is TGTGCCAGCAGTTCTAGCGGGGGATACGAGCAGTACTTC. Encoded protein: CASSSSGGYEQYF.

The chain links TRBV14 to TRBJ1-1; no firm D call. CDR3 length: 14 amino acids. Trimming cost V 1 base and J 1 base, with 7 bases left between them. Germline V lookup: CDR1 SGHDN, CDR2 FVKESK. CDR3 nucleotide sequence: TGTGCCAGCAGCCAAGCGTGGCCGAACACTGAAGCTTTCTTT. This sequence encodes CASSQAWPNTEAFF.

The chain combines TRBV6-2 or TRBV6-3 with TRBJ2-3, with 9 positions matching TRBD2. The germline CDR1 and CDR2 sequences are MNHEY and SVGEGT. J was trimmed by 0 bases and V by 2 bases; bases with no gene match: 9. The CDR3 has 18 amino acids. CDR3 region: CASSYEASGALSTDTQYF. Here the CDR3 DNA reads TGTGCCAGCAGTTACGAGGCTAGCGGGGCCCTAAGCACAGATACGCAGTATTTT.

This clone was counted once. The gene calls are TRBV5-1 and TRBJ2-5; TRBD1 agrees at 8 bases. CDR1 and CDR2 (germline): SGHRS, YFSETQ. V was clipped by 4 bases and J by 5 bases; unmatched bases: 4. This CDR3 comprises 13 residues. This CDR3 reads CASSPGGGETQYF. CDR3 DNA: TGCGCCAGCAGCCCAGGGGGCGGGGAGACCCAGTACTTC. The full variable domain, in which reference TRBV5-1 and TRBJ2-5 provide the parts outside the CDR3, is KAGVTQTPRYLIKTRGQQVTLSCSPISGHRSVSWYQQTPGQGLQFLFEYFSETQRNKGNFPGRFSGRQFSNSRSEMNVSTLELGDSALYLCASSPGGGETQYFGPGTRLLVL.

This clone was detected only a few times. V usage is TRBV7-8 and J usage is TRBJ1-3, with D perhaps matching TRBD1 (5 bases). Trimming left V 3 bases short and J 2 bases short, with 5 bases between. In germline, CDR1 is SGHVS, CDR2 FQNEAQ. The CDR3 runs to 13 residues. CDR3 DNA sequence: TGTGCCAGCAGCTTGACAGCTGGAAACACCATATATTTT. It specifies CASSLTAGNTIYF.

For the CDR3, the DNA is TGTGCCAGCAACTACCTAGGGGGGAACACTGAAGCTTTCTTT. Translating gives CASNYLGGNTEAFF. This chain links TRBV2 with TRBJ1-1; possibly TRBD1 for D (6 bases). V lost 7 bases to trimming and J lost 1 base, with 13 bases between them. Germline assignment: CDR1 SNHLY and CDR2 FYNNEI. The CDR3 has 14 amino acids.

CDR3 in amino acids: CASSSRTILAGDTYEQYF. CDR3 sequence (DNA): TGTGCCAGCAGTTCACGGACCATACTAGCGGGGGATACCTACGAGCAGTACTTC. This chain connects TRBV14 to TRBJ2-7; 11 nucleotides agree with TRBD2. CDR3 length: 18 residues. Trimming took 6 bases from V and 2 from J; bases not matched to a gene: 15. CDR1 and CDR2 (germline): SGHDN, FVKESK.

This chain joins TRBV27 and TRBJ2-2, with 10 bases matching TRBD2. Trimming at V came to 2 bases and at J to 0 bases, leaving 3 bases not matched to a gene. Germline V CDR1 and CDR2: MNHEY, SMNVEV (reference sequence). This CDR3 has 17 residues. CDR3 amino acids: CASSLALAGTNTGELFF. CDR3 in DNA: TGTGCCAGCAGTTTAGCACTAGCGGGGACGAACACCGGGGAGCTGTTTTTT.

The chain recombines TRBV5-1 with TRBJ1-1; D gene unclear. Germline V gene sequence: CDR1 SGHRS, CDR2 YFSETQ. V was pared by 0 bases and J by 1 base, with 10 bases between. CDR3 length: 15 residues. DNA for the CDR3: TGCGCCAGCAGCTTGGTTCTCGGGAAGAACACTGAAGCTTTCTTT. Translation: CASSLVLGKNTEAFF.